The sample holds a few counts of the clone carrying this T cell receptor (beta chain). These data belong to a study of regulatory T cells in long-lasting Graves disease. According to the study, TCR beta libraries were built with iRepertoire HTBI primers and CDR3-region Arm-PCR. Each CDR3 protein is one row after TCRdb ran MiXCR on the multiplex PCR reads. The table includes about 460,000 distinct CDR3 sequences, around 15% detected once. As to time point: newly diagnosed GD, antithyroid drugs for less than 3 months. Following extraction of RNA from PBMCs, that RNA was used to make the TCR library. American Thyroid Association guidelines served as the basis for diagnosing Graves' disease. Another study also made use of these data, one on T cells in Graves' hyperthyroidism and ophthalmopathy. In that study: The study used the HTBI primer set for a first-round RT-PCR of the TCR CDR3.

This sample comprised peripheral blood mononuclear cells (PBMCs), obtained at new diagnosis, from a patient treated with antithyroid drugs. This TCR was recovered from a woman in her fifties or sixties with Graves disease.

This CDR3 reads CAWSDGNGRYNEQFF. The DNA for the CDR3 is TGTGCCTGGAGTGACGGGAACGGACGATACAATGAGCAGTTCTTC. This chain uses TRBV30 with TRBJ2-1, with a tentative D call TRBD2 (5 bases). Germline V gives CDR1 GTSNPN, CDR2 SVGIG (reference sequence). The CDR3 runs to 15 residues. Between the trimmed V and J ends, which lost 1 base and 4 bases, there was a span of 14 bases.